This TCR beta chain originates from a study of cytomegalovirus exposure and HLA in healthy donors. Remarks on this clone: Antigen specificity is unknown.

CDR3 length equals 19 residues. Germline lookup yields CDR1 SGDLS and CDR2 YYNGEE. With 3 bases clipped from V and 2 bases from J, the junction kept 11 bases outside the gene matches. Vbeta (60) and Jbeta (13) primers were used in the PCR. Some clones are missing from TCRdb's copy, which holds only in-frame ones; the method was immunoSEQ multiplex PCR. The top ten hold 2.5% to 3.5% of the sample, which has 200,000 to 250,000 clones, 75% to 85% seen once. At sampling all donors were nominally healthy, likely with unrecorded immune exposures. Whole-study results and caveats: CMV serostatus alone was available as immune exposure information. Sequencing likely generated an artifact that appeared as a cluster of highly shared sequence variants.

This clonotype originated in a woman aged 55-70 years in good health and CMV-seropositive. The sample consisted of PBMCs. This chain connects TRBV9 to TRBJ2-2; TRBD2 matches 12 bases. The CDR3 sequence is CASSEPRTSGARNTGELFF. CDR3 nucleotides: TGTGCCAGCAGCGAGCCTCGGACTAGCGGGGCAAGAAACACCGGGGAGCTGTTTTTT.